This T cell receptor beta chain was captured by sequencing in a study of blood T cell repertoires in COVID-19. Across the study: T cells, B-cell-depleted T cells, or PBMCs provided the cDNA or gDNA that served as material.

Authors' methods: Amplifying reference gene primers gave estimates of nucleated cell counts. Libraries were prepared by immunoSEQ multiplex PCR; TCRdb keeps only in-frame clonotypes and omits some of them. V, J and clone size reflect that table, while D and trimming were determined from the DNA. The sample carries tens of thousands of clones, 70% to 90% recorded once. Seattle patients were enrolled while actively infected and followed longitudinally. This clone was detected only a few times. The CDR3 totals 13 residues. V gave up 7 bases and J gave up 2 bases, with 10 bases separating them. The germline gives CDR1 MNHEY, CDR2 SVGAGI.

Source material: peripheral blood. The J gene is TRBJ2-3, the V gene TRBV6-5, with D unclear. The receptor comes from a woman in her fifties or sixties with COVID-19, enrolled during active disease. The CDR3 protein is CASTADNTDTQYF. CDR3 DNA sequence: TGTGCCAGCACTGCAGACAACACAGATACGCAGTATTTT.